This T cell receptor (beta chain) was identified in a study of T cell clones after liver transplantation. TCRdb's copy holds only in-frame clones and misses some; the assay was immunoSEQ multiplex PCR. The sample consists of tens of thousands of clones, 75% to 90% of them appearing once. The sample was CD4+ T cells from blood, taken at the 22-month timepoint. The origin of this receptor is a human patient who received a liver transplant. Some T cells may possibly be graft donor cells.

In nucleotides, the CDR3 is TGTGCCAGCAGCTTACTCGGGGATACCTCCTACGAGCAGTACTTC. This sequence encodes CASSLLGDTSYEQYF. The chain has TRBV11-2 and TRBJ2-7, with D perhaps TRBD2 (5 bases). V lost 2 bases and J 0 bases, leaving 11 bases between the germline ends. Per germline, CDR1 SGHAT and CDR2 FQNNGV. CDR3 length: 15 residues.